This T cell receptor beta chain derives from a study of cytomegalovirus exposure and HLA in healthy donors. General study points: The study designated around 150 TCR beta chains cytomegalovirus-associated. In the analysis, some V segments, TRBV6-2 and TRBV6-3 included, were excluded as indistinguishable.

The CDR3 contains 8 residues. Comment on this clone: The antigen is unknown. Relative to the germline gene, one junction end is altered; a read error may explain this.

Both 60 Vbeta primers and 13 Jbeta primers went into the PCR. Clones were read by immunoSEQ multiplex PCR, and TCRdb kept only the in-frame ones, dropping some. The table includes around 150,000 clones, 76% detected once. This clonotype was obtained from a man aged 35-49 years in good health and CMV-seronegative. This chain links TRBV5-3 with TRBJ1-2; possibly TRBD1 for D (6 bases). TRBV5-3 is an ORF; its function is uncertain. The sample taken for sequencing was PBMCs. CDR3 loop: CARGGASF. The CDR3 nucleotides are TGTGCCCGCGGGGGGGCCTCCTTC.